This T cell receptor beta chain was observed in a study of blood T cell repertoires in COVID-19. Study in general: There were acute and convalescent COVID-19 samples, and they came from the United States, Italy and Spain.

Per germline, CDR1 SGHAT and CDR2 FQNNGV. The CDR3 has 14 amino acids. Germline trimming cut 4 bases from V and 2 bases from J; bases unmatched to any gene: 2. Original processing methods: Using reference gene primer amplification, nucleated cell counts were estimated. Some clones are missing from TCRdb's copy, which holds only in-frame ones; the method was immunoSEQ multiplex PCR. V and J calls and clone size follow that table, whereas D and trimming were derived from the DNA. The data contain about 180,000 clones, about 84% of them seen just once; the ten biggest clones take up roughly 9.1%. All enrollees were about 18 to 89 years old and from approximately 24 US areas.

This chain links TRBV11-2 with TRBJ2-7; 10 bases are shared with TRBD1. The specimen was PBMCs or T cells enriched from blood (not recorded which). This sequence originates from a woman aged 25 to 39 who had recovered from COVID-19. The CDR3 loop reads CASSYGTGAYEQYF. CDR3 coding DNA: TGTGCCAGCAGCTACGGGACAGGGGCCTACGAGCAGTACTTC.